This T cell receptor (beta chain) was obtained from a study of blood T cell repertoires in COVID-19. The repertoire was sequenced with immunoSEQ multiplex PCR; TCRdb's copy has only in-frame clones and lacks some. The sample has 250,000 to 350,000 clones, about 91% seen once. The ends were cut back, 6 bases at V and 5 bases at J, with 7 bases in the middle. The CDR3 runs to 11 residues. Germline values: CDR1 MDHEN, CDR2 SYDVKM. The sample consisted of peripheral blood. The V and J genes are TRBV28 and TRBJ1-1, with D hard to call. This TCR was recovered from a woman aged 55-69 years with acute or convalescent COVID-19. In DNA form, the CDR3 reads TGTGCCAGCAGCGAGTTGACTGAAGCTTTCTTT. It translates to CASSELTEAFF. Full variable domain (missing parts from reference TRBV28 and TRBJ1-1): DVKVTQSSRYLVKRTGEKVFLECVQDMDHENMFWYRQDPGLGLRLIYFSYDVKMKEKGDIPEGYSVSREKKERFSLILESASTNQTSMYLCASSELTEAFFGQGTRLTVV.